This note documents a single T cell receptor (beta chain) sequence. Within the sample, other DNA sequences also encode this same CDR3. Authors' methods: The assay estimated nucleated cells by amplifying reference gene primers. Profiling relied on immunoSEQ multiplex PCR, and the TCRdb table lists in-frame clones only, not all of them. V and J calls and clone size are those listed in that table; D and trimming were worked out from the DNA. The sample shows around 260,000 clones, approximately 81% of them seen only once. This sample stems from a study of blood T cell repertoires in COVID-19. Germline V CDR1 and CDR2: SEHNR, FQNEAQ (reference sequence). The V segment lost 1 base and the J segment 4 bases; nucleotides outside the gene matches: 3. The CDR3 has 14 residues.

Sample: peripheral blood. The source of this sequence is a man between 60 and 75 years old with acute or convalescent COVID-19. The V call is TRBV7-9, the J call TRBJ1-2, with 7 positions matching TRBD1. CDR3 nucleotide sequence: TGTGCCAGCAGCTTAGGACAGGGTGGCTATGGCTACACCTTC. Residues: CASSLGQGGYGYTF. Full variable domain (rest looked up from reference TRBV7-9 and TRBJ1-2): DTGVSQNPRHKITKRGQNVTFRCDPISEHNRLYWYRQTLGQGPEFLTYFQNEAQLEKSRLLSDRFSAERPKGSFSTLEIQRTEQGDSAMYLCASSLGQGGYGYTFGSGTRLTVV.